The 9 T cell receptor beta chains reported below all come from one sample, sequenced in a study of shared clonotypes between healthy human individuals (dated by TCRdb to between 2020 and 2021). Receptor amplification or capture employed the immunoSEQ multiplex PCR assay. In TCRdb, the immuneACCESS table is reduced to in-frame sequences with V and J assigned. These tables do not hold every clone; where another copy was compared, an unresolved V gene accounts for under half, and the others remain unexplained. The sample table holds about 2.4 million clones, of which 80% to 95% were seen once. Of the sample, roughly 0.39% is held by the ten largest clones. Sample: naive CD4+ T cells from PBMCs. The sample's cell subset or site label, decoded: CD45RA+ positively selected. These receptors originate from a man younger than 30 in good health. Some clones in this sample may be carry-over from other donors' samples.

This sequence joins TRBV11-2 and TRBJ1-2; 8 bases agree with TRBD1. This CDR3 contains 14 residues. The V and J ends lost 5 bases and 6 bases, in that order; junction bases with no gene match: 8. CDR1 is SGHAT and CDR2 is FQNNGV in the germline V gene. DNA for the CDR3: TGTGCCAGCAGCCTGAGACAGGGGAGAGATGGCTACACCTTC. It yields the protein CASSLRQGRDGYTF. The entire variable domain, with the rest obtained from reference TRBV11-2 and TRBJ1-2, is as follows: EAGVAQSPRYKIIEKRQSVAFWCNPISGHATLYWYQQILGQGPKLLIQFQNNGVVDDSQLPKDRFSAERLKGVDSTLKIQPAKLEDSAVYLCASSLRQGRDGYTFGSGTRLTVV.

The chain is built from TRBV9 and TRBJ2-1, with 12 bases identical to TRBD2. Losses at the gene ends were 4 bases for V and 7 bases for J; bases not matched to a gene: 6. This CDR3 region has 15 residues. Germline values: CDR1 SGDLS, CDR2 YYNGEE. The CDR3: CASSFRLAGENEQFF. The CDR3 nucleotides read TGTGCCAGCAGCTTTCGACTAGCGGGAGAAAATGAGCAGTTCTTC.

The rearrangement uses TRBV27 and TRBJ2-2, with 9 bases that match TRBD1. The length of the CDR3 is 15 residues. Trimming at V came to 6 bases and at J to 6 bases, leaving 8 bases not matched to a gene. In germline, CDR1 is MNHEY, CDR2 SMNVEV (reference sequence). The CDR3 nucleotides read TGTGCCAGCAGCGCCCGGACAGGGGTGGCCGGGGAGCTGTTTTTT. Amino acids: CASSARTGVAGELFF.

This chain uses TRBV18 with TRBJ2-5, with a possible D match to TRBD2 (5 bases). V was cut by 2 bases and J by 5 bases, with 15 bases left in between. The length of the CDR3 is 15 residues. Germline V gives CDR1 KGHSH, CDR2 LQKENI. The CDR3 protein is CASSPGRTGSETQYF. CDR3 sequence (DNA): TGTGCCAGCTCACCAGGACGTACGGGGTCGGAGACCCAGTACTTC.

V is TRBV5-5 and J is TRBJ1-3; 7 bases agree with TRBD1. After removal of 4 bases from V and 0 bases from J, the junction contained 4 bases not matched to a gene. The CDR3 loop spans 15 amino acids. Germline V gives CDR1 SGHKS, CDR2 YYEKEE (reference sequence). This CDR3 reads CASSPGQNSGNTIYF. CDR3 in DNA: TGTGCCAGCAGCCCGGGACAGAACTCTGGAAACACCATATATTTT.

This chain joins TRBV11-2 and TRBJ1-1; 7 bases line up with TRBD1. With 7 bases clipped from V and 0 bases from J, the junction kept 8 bases outside the gene matches. The CDR3 runs 15 residues. The germline V gene encodes CDR1 SGHAT and CDR2 FQNNGV. This chain's CDR3 is CASTDRDRVNTEAFF. CDR3 bases: TGTGCCAGCACCGACAGGGACCGCGTGAACACTGAAGCTTTCTTT.

The chain combines TRBV5-4 with TRBJ2-7; TRBD1 aligns across 9 bases. From germline, CDR1 is SGHNT and CDR2 YYREEE (reference sequence). CDR3 size: 14 residues. The junction had 5 bases not matched to a gene; V was cut back by 4 bases and J by 3 bases. The CDR3 is CASSPDRGDYEQYF. The CDR3 DNA reads as TGTGCCAGCAGCCCCGACAGGGGGGACTACGAGCAGTACTTC.

The chain employs TRBV5-4 and TRBJ2-2; a possible D gene is TRBD1 (7 bases). Per the germline V gene, CDR1 is SGHNT and CDR2 is YYREEE (reference sequence). CDR3 size: 15 residues. V was shortened by 4 bases and J by 5 bases, with 15 bases between the two germline ends. CDR3 amino acids: CASSGGTEITGELFF. The CDR3 coding sequence is TGTGCCAGCAGCGGCGGGACAGAAATTACCGGGGAGCTGTTTTTT.

This chain uses TRBV7-3 with TRBJ2-7; a weak D match, TRBD2 (5 bases). There are 12 residues in the CDR3. Germline CDR1 SGHTA, CDR2 FQGTGA. V was shortened by 0 bases and J by 6 bases, with 6 bases between the two germline ends. The CDR3 here is CASSLTDFEQYF. The CDR3 DNA is TGTGCCAGCAGCTTAACGGACTTCGAGCAGTACTTC.